These T cell receptor beta chains were read from a single sample in a study of T cells in Graves' hyperthyroidism and ophthalmopathy. TCRdb independently ran MiXCR on the multiplex PCR reads; one entry per CDR3 protein. The table shows hundreds of thousands of distinct CDR3 sequences, with about 20% occurring only once. Material: blood. The receptors originated from a man in his forties with Graves' ophthalmopathy. Both conserved end residues are part of each CDR3. The order of the fields is CDR3 length, V gene, clone size, J gene, D gene, CDR3 protein, CDR3 DNA. D genes are given only for firm matches. Only part of the rows carry a size: once, few, many, or a class if the clone is expanded.

cdr3_length: 14
v_call: TRBV10-2
clone_size: NA
j_call: TRBJ1-1
d_call: TRBD1
cdr3_aa: CASSEGTGNTEAFF
cdr3_nt: TGCGCCAGCAGTGAGGGGACAGGGAACACTGAAGCTTTCTTT

cdr3_length: 14
v_call: TRBV7-2
clone_size: many
j_call: TRBJ2-7
d_call: NA
cdr3_aa: CASSLASWVHEQYF
cdr3_nt: TGTGCCAGCAGCTTAGCCTCTTGGGTACACGAGCAGTACTTC

cdr3_length: 15
v_call: TRBV5-1
clone_size: once
j_call: TRBJ2-5
d_call: TRBD2
cdr3_aa: CASSPVSTSRETQYF
cdr3_nt: TGCGCCAGCAGCCCGGTCTCGACTAGCCGCGAGACCCAGTACTTC

cdr3_length: 17
v_call: TRBV11-1
clone_size: NA
j_call: TRBJ2-1
d_call: NA
cdr3_aa: CASSLWVGGGGDNEQFF
cdr3_nt: TGTGCCAGCAGCTTATGGGTTGGGGGAGGAGGAGACAATGAGCAGTTCTTC

cdr3_length: 13
v_call: TRBV12-3/TRBV12-4
clone_size: many
j_call: TRBJ2-7
d_call: NA
cdr3_aa: CASRRTETYEQYF
cdr3_nt: TGTGCCAGCAGACGGACAGAAACCTACGAGCAGTACTTC

cdr3_length: 13
v_call: TRBV30
clone_size: many
j_call: TRBJ2-5
d_call: TRBD1
cdr3_aa: CAWSGTGQETQYF
cdr3_nt: TGTGCCTGGAGTGGGACAGGCCAAGAGACCCAGTACTTC

cdr3_length: 14
v_call: TRBV24-1
clone_size: few
j_call: TRBJ2-3
d_call: NA
cdr3_aa: CATSDLWVTDTQYF
cdr3_nt: TGTGCCACCAGTGATTTGTGGGTCACAGATACGCAGTATTTT

cdr3_length: 15
v_call: TRBV5-1
clone_size: NA
j_call: TRBJ2-7
d_call: TRBD2
cdr3_aa: CASSLGAGEGYEQYF
cdr3_nt: TGCGCCAGCAGCTTGGGGGCGGGAGAAGGCTACGAGCAGTACTTC

cdr3_length: 12
v_call: TRBV20-1
clone_size: few
j_call: TRBJ2-7
d_call: NA
cdr3_aa: CSAGDNSYEQYF
cdr3_nt: TGCAGTGCTGGGGACAACTCCTACGAGCAGTACTTC

cdr3_length: 15
v_call: TRBV6-1
clone_size: few
j_call: TRBJ1-4
d_call: NA
cdr3_aa: CASRPTEATNEKLFF
cdr3_nt: TGTGCCAGCAGACCGACAGAGGCAACTAATGAAAAACTGTTTTTT

cdr3_length: 15
v_call: TRBV28
clone_size: many
j_call: TRBJ2-2
d_call: TRBD2
cdr3_aa: CASSGVAGGTGELFF
cdr3_nt: TGTGCCAGCAGCGGGGTGGCGGGAGGCACCGGGGAGCTGTTTTTT

cdr3_length: 15
v_call: TRBV2
clone_size: many
j_call: TRBJ1-5
d_call: NA
cdr3_aa: CASSARARSNQPQHF
cdr3_nt: TGTGCCAGCAGCGCCAGGGCAAGGAGCAATCAGCCCCAGCATTTT

cdr3_length: 13
v_call: TRBV2
clone_size: many
j_call: TRBJ1-1
d_call: NA
cdr3_aa: CARQQQGGTEAFF
cdr3_nt: TGTGCCAGGCAACAACAGGGCGGCACTGAAGCTTTCTTT

cdr3_length: 15
v_call: TRBV6-1
clone_size: few
j_call: TRBJ1-2
d_call: TRBD1
cdr3_aa: CASSGNRGRYYGYTF
cdr3_nt: TGTGCCAGCAGTGGCAACAGGGGGCGGTACTATGGCTACACCTTC

cdr3_length: 16
v_call: TRBV12-3/TRBV12-4
clone_size: few
j_call: TRBJ1-2
d_call: NA
cdr3_aa: CASSLAATASSYGYTF
cdr3_nt: TGTGCCAGCAGTTTAGCGGCCACAGCGTCCAGCTATGGCTACACCTTC

cdr3_length: 15
v_call: TRBV5-5
clone_size: few
j_call: TRBJ2-2
d_call: TRBD1
cdr3_aa: CASSFVKGATGELFF
cdr3_nt: TGTGCCAGCAGCTTTGTCAAGGGGGCCACCGGGGAGCTGTTTTTT

cdr3_length: 15
v_call: TRBV28
clone_size: many
j_call: TRBJ2-1
d_call: TRBD2
cdr3_aa: CASSGSGSWYNEQFF
cdr3_nt: TGTGCCAGCAGTGGAAGCGGGAGTTGGTACAATGAGCAGTTCTTC

cdr3_length: 15
v_call: TRBV5-1
clone_size: many
j_call: TRBJ2-5
d_call: NA
cdr3_aa: CASSWGLEGRETQYF
cdr3_nt: TGCGCCAGCAGCTGGGGATTGGAGGGGAGAGAAACCCAGTACTTC

cdr3_length: 12
v_call: TRBV30
clone_size: many
j_call: TRBJ2-5
d_call: NA
cdr3_aa: CAWSSRGETQYF
cdr3_nt: TGTGCCTGGAGCAGTAGAGGGGAGACCCAGTACTTC

cdr3_length: 11
v_call: TRBV4-1
clone_size: NA
j_call: TRBJ2-7
d_call: NA
cdr3_aa: CASSHAYEQYF
cdr3_nt: TGCGCCAGCAGCCATGCCTACGAGCAGTACTTC

cdr3_length: 15
v_call: TRBV2
clone_size: many
j_call: TRBJ1-2
d_call: NA
cdr3_aa: CASSEARAAAYGYTF
cdr3_nt: TGTGCCAGCAGTGAAGCTCGGGCGGCGGCGTATGGCTACACCTTC

cdr3_length: 14
v_call: TRBV9
clone_size: NA
j_call: TRBJ2-5
d_call: NA
cdr3_aa: CASSVVGAGETQYF
cdr3_nt: TGTGCCAGCAGCGTAGTAGGGGCCGGGGAGACCCAGTACTTC

cdr3_length: 12
v_call: TRBV29-1
clone_size: NA
j_call: TRBJ1-3
d_call: NA
cdr3_aa: CSVKGSGDTIYF
cdr3_nt: TGCAGCGTTAAGGGGTCTGGAGACACCATATATTTT

cdr3_length: 13
v_call: TRBV2
clone_size: few
j_call: TRBJ2-3
d_call: NA
cdr3_aa: CATLGMITDTQYF
cdr3_nt: TGTGCCACCCTAGGGATGATCACAGATACGCAGTATTTT

cdr3_length: 12
v_call: TRBV30
clone_size: many
j_call: TRBJ2-3
d_call: NA
cdr3_aa: CAWSVLEYTQYF
cdr3_nt: TGTGCCTGGAGTGTACTAGAATATACGCAGTATTTT

cdr3_length: 15
v_call: TRBV5-6
clone_size: NA
j_call: TRBJ1-4
d_call: NA
cdr3_aa: CASSLVSDQSEKLFF
cdr3_nt: TGTGCCAGCAGCTTGGTGTCCGATCAGAGTGAAAAACTGTTTTTT

cdr3_length: 20
v_call: TRBV19
clone_size: NA
j_call: TRBJ1-6
d_call: TRBD1
cdr3_aa: CASSVPRDRGTSSYNSPLHF
cdr3_nt: TGTGCCAGTAGTGTCCCCCGGGACAGGGGCACCAGCTCCTATAATTCACCCCTCCACTTT

cdr3_length: 14
v_call: TRBV18
clone_size: many
j_call: TRBJ1-2
d_call: NA
cdr3_aa: CASSPRTDNYGYTF
cdr3_nt: TGTGCCAGCTCACCCCGGACAGACAACTATGGCTACACCTTC

cdr3_length: 16
v_call: TRBV5-1
clone_size: NA
j_call: TRBJ1-5
d_call: TRBD1
cdr3_aa: CASRPGTGGGNQPQHF
cdr3_nt: TGCGCCAGCAGGCCCGGGACAGGGGGCGGAAATCAGCCCCAGCATTTT

cdr3_length: 16
v_call: TRBV7-2
clone_size: few
j_call: TRBJ2-7
d_call: TRBD1
cdr3_aa: CASSGGWTGKIYEQYF
cdr3_nt: TGTGCCAGCAGCGGAGGTTGGACAGGGAAAATCTACGAGCAGTACTTC

cdr3_length: 16
v_call: TRBV18
clone_size: many
j_call: TRBJ2-3
d_call: TRBD2
cdr3_aa: CASSPGIAGSGDTQYF
cdr3_nt: TGTGCCAGCTCACCAGGGATAGCGGGCTCCGGGGATACGCAGTATTTT

cdr3_length: 15
v_call: TRBV4-2
clone_size: NA
j_call: TRBJ2-4
d_call: NA
cdr3_aa: CASSQDLQWGNIQYF
cdr3_nt: TGTGCCAGCAGCCAAGATCTTCAATGGGGGAACATTCAGTACTTC

cdr3_length: 15
v_call: TRBV5-5
clone_size: NA
j_call: TRBJ1-2
d_call: NA
cdr3_aa: CASSLIPATNYGYTF
cdr3_nt: TGTGCCAGCAGCTTAATTCCAGCAACCAACTATGGCTACACCTTC

cdr3_length: 15
v_call: TRBV7-2
clone_size: many
j_call: TRBJ2-2
d_call: TRBD1
cdr3_aa: CASSSGTVRTGELFF
cdr3_nt: TGTGCCAGCAGCTCCGGGACAGTACGAACCGGGGAGCTGTTTTTT

cdr3_length: 12
v_call: TRBV6-2/TRBV6-3
clone_size: many
j_call: TRBJ2-7
d_call: NA
cdr3_aa: CASSYRGNEQYF
cdr3_nt: TGTGCCAGCAGTTACCGAGGGAACGAGCAGTACTTC

cdr3_length: 15
v_call: TRBV12-3/TRBV12-4
clone_size: NA
j_call: TRBJ2-2
d_call: NA
cdr3_aa: CASSFDYQNTGELFF
cdr3_nt: TGTGCCAGCAGTTTTGACTACCAAAATACCGGGGAGCTGTTTTTT

cdr3_length: 13
v_call: TRBV15
clone_size: NA
j_call: TRBJ1-6
d_call: NA
cdr3_aa: CATSGNRVSPLHF
cdr3_nt: TGTGCCACCAGCGGGAACAGGGTCTCACCCCTCCACTTT

cdr3_length: 14
v_call: TRBV7-8
clone_size: NA
j_call: TRBJ2-7
d_call: NA
cdr3_aa: CASSLSGRGDEQYF
cdr3_nt: TGTGCCAGCAGCTTATCGGGCAGGGGGGACGAGCAGTACTTC

cdr3_length: 14
v_call: TRBV18
clone_size: NA
j_call: TRBJ2-7
d_call: NA
cdr3_aa: CASSPPGRSYEQYF
cdr3_nt: TGTGCCAGCTCACCACCGGGCAGATCCTACGAGCAGTACTTC

cdr3_length: 13
v_call: TRBV12-3/TRBV12-4
clone_size: NA
j_call: TRBJ2-1
d_call: TRBD1
cdr3_aa: CASRGTGFNEQFF
cdr3_nt: TGTGCCAGCAGGGGGACAGGATTCAATGAGCAGTTCTTC

cdr3_length: 13
v_call: TRBV29-1
clone_size: few
j_call: TRBJ1-1
d_call: NA
cdr3_aa: CSGQDRKNTEAFF
cdr3_nt: TGCAGCGGTCAGGACAGAAAAAACACTGAAGCTTTCTTT

cdr3_length: 15
v_call: TRBV5-5
clone_size: NA
j_call: TRBJ2-5
d_call: NA
cdr3_aa: CASSLNPSNQETQYF
cdr3_nt: TGTGCCAGCAGCTTAAATCCCTCCAACCAAGAGACCCAGTACTTC

cdr3_length: 15
v_call: TRBV6-6
clone_size: many
j_call: TRBJ1-2
d_call: NA
cdr3_aa: CASSYSASSPYGYTF
cdr3_nt: TGTGCCAGCAGTTACTCTGCTAGCAGCCCCTATGGCTACACCTTC

cdr3_length: 16
v_call: TRBV5-1
clone_size: NA
j_call: TRBJ1-1
d_call: NA
cdr3_aa: CASSFEGAVGITEAFF
cdr3_nt: TGCGCCAGCAGCTTCGAGGGCGCGGTAGGGATTACTGAAGCTTTCTTT

cdr3_length: 15
v_call: TRBV5-1
clone_size: NA
j_call: TRBJ1-1
d_call: NA
cdr3_aa: CASSALGPGNTEAFF
cdr3_nt: TGCGCCAGCAGCGCACTCGGGCCGGGGAACACTGAAGCTTTCTTT

cdr3_length: 14
v_call: TRBV28
clone_size: NA
j_call: TRBJ2-7
d_call: NA
cdr3_aa: CASIGGPTSYEQYF
cdr3_nt: TGTGCCAGCATAGGCGGACCAACCTCCTACGAGCAGTACTTC

cdr3_length: 13
v_call: TRBV14
clone_size: NA
j_call: TRBJ1-1
d_call: NA
cdr3_aa: CASSQDTNTEAFF
cdr3_nt: TGTGCCAGCAGCCAAGATACCAACACTGAAGCTTTCTTT

cdr3_length: 13
v_call: TRBV6-1
clone_size: few
j_call: TRBJ1-2
d_call: TRBD1
cdr3_aa: CASSTGTGGSYTF
cdr3_nt: TGTGCCAGCAGTACTGGGACAGGGGGAAGTTACACCTTC

cdr3_length: 13
v_call: TRBV6-1
clone_size: NA
j_call: TRBJ1-5
d_call: NA
cdr3_aa: CASSEGAGEPQHF
cdr3_nt: TGTGCCAGCAGTGAAGGTGCCGGGGAGCCCCAGCATTTT

cdr3_length: 15
v_call: TRBV27
clone_size: many
j_call: TRBJ1-5
d_call: TRBD1
cdr3_aa: CASSRTGGGNQPQHF
cdr3_nt: TGTGCCAGCAGTAGGACAGGGGGAGGCAATCAGCCCCAGCATTTT

cdr3_length: 19
v_call: TRBV7-3
clone_size: many
j_call: TRBJ2-3
d_call: TRBD2
cdr3_aa: CASSPRGGSSGGRSDTQYF
cdr3_nt: TGTGCCAGCAGCCCTAGGGGGGGGTCTAGCGGGGGGCGTTCAGATACGCAGTATTTT